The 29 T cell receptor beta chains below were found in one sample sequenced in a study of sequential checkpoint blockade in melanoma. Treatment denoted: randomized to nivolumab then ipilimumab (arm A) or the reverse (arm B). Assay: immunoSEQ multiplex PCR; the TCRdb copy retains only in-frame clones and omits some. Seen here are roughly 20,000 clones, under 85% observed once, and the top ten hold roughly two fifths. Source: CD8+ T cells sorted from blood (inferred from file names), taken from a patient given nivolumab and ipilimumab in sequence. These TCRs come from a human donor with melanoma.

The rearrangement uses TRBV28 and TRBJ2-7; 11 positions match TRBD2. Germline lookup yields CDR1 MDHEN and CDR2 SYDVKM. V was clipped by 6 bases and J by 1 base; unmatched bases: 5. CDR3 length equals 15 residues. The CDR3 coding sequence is TGTGCCAGCAGAGCCACTAGCGGGAGATCCTACGAGCAGTACTTC. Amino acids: CASRATSGRSYEQYF. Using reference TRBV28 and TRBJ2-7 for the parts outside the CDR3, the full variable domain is DVKVTQSSRYLVKRTGEKVFLECVQDMDHENMFWYRQDPGLGLRLIYFSYDVKMKEKGDIPEGYSVSREKKERFSLILESASTNQTSMYLCASRATSGRSYEQYFGPGTRLTVT.

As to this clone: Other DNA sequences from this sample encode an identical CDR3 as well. The CDR3 coding sequence is TGTGCCAGCAGTTCCTTAACAGAAACTGAAGCTTTCTTT. Protein sequence: CASSSLTETEAFF. The gene calls are TRBV28 and TRBJ1-1; D is uncertain. The CDR3 sequence is 13 residues long. The germline gives CDR1 MDHEN, CDR2 SYDVKM. The germline V and J ends were trimmed by 4 bases and 5 bases, with 11 bases remaining between them. The full variable domain, rest sourced from reference TRBV28 and TRBJ1-1, is DVKVTQSSRYLVKRTGEKVFLECVQDMDHENMFWYRQDPGLGLRLIYFSYDVKMKEKGDIPEGYSVSREKKERFSLILESASTNQTSMYLCASSSLTETEAFFGQGTRLTVV.

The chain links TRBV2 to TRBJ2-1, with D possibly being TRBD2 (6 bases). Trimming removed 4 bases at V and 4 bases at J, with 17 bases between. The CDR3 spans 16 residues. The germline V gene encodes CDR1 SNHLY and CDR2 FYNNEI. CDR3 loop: CASSGFQGGTYNEQFF. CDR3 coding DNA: TGTGCCAGCAGTGGTTTCCAGGGAGGTACTTACAATGAGCAGTTCTTC.

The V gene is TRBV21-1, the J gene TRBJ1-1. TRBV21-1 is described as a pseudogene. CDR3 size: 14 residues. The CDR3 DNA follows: TGTGCCAGGTTTGTCTCCCGGAGGAACACTGAAGCTTTCTTT. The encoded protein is CARFVSRRNTEAFF.

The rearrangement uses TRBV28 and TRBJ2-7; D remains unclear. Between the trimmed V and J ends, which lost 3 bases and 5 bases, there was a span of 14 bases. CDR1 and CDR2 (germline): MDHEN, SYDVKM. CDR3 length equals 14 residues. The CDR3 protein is CASSFEAKRHEQYF. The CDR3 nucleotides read TGTGCCAGCAGTTTCGAAGCGAAGCGCCACGAGCAGTACTTC.

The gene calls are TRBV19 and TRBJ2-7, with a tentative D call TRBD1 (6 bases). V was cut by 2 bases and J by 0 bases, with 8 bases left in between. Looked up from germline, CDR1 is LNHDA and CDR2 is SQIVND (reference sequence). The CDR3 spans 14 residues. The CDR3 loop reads CASSITGSSYEQYF. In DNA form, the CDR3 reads TGTGCCAGTAGTATAACAGGGAGCTCCTACGAGCAGTACTTC.

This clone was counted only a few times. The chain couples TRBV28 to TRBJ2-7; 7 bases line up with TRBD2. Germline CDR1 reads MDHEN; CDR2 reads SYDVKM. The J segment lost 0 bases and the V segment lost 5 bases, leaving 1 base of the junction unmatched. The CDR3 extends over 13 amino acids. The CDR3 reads CASSGLDSYEQYF. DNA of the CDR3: TGTGCCAGCAGTGGACTAGACTCCTACGAGCAGTACTTC.

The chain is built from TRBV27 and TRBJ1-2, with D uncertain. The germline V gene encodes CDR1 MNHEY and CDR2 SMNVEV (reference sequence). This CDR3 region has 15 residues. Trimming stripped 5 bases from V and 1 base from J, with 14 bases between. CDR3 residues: CASSPKALGNYGYTF. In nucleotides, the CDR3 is TGTGCCAGCAGTCCGAAAGCGTTGGGTAACTATGGCTACACCTTC.

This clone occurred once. The CDR3 here is CASSSGTGANQPQHF. CDR3 nucleotide sequence: TGTGCCAGTAGTTCCGGGACAGGGGCCAATCAGCCCCAGCATTTT. The chain combines TRBV19 with TRBJ1-5, with 10 bases matching TRBD1. This CDR3 is 15 amino acids long. CDR1 and CDR2 from the germline V gene are LNHDA and SQIVND (reference sequence). Losses at the gene ends were 5 bases for V and 3 bases for J; bases not matched to a gene: 4.

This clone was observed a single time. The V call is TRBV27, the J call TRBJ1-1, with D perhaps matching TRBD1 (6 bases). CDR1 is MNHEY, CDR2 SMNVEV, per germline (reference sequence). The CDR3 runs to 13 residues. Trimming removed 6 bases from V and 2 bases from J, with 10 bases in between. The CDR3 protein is CASRDRANTEAFF. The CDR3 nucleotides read TGTGCCAGCAGGGACAGAGCCAACACTGAAGCTTTCTTT.

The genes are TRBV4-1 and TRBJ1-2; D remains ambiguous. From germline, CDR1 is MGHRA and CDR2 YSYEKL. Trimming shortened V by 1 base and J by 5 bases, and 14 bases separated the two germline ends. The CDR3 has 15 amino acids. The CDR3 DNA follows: TGCGCCAGCAGCCAAGGTCTGGGCAGTGGGTATGGCTACACCTTC. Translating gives CASSQGLGSGYGYTF.

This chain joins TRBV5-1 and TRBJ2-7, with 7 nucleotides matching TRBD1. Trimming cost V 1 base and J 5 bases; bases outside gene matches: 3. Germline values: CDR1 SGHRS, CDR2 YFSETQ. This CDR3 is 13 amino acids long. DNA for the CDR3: TGCGCCAGCAGCTTGACAGGGGCCCACGAGCAGTACTTC. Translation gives CASSLTGAHEQYF.

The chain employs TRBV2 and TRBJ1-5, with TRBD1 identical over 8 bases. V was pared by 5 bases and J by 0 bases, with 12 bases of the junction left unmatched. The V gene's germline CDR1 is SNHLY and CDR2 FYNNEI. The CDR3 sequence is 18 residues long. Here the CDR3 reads CASSWDRSGAYSNQPQHF. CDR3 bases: TGTGCCAGCAGTTGGGACAGGTCGGGGGCTTATAGCAATCAGCCCCAGCATTTT.

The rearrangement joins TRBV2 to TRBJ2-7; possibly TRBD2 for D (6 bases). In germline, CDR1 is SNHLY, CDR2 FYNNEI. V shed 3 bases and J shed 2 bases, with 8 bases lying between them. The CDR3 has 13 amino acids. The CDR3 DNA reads TGTGCCAGCAGTGACCCGGGGGCCTACGAGCAGTACTTC. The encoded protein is CASSDPGAYEQYF.

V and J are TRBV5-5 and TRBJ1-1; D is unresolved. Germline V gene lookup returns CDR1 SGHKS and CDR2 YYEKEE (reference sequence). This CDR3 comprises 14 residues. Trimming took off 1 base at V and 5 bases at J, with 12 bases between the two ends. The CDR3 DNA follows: TGTGCCAGCAGCTTGAGTACAGCGGGAACTGAAGCTTTCTTT. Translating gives CASSLSTAGTEAFF.

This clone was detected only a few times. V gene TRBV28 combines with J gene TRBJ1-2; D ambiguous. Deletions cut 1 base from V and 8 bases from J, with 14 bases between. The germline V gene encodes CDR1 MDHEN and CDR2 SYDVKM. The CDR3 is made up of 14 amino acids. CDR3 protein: CASSLFRGASGYTF. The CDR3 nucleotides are TGTGCCAGCAGTTTATTTCGGGGTGCGAGCGGCTACACCTTC.

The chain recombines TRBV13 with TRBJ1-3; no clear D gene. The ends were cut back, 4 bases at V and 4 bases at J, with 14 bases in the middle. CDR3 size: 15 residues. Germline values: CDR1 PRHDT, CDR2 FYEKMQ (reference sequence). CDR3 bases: TGTGCCAGCAGCTCGCCAACCCTGGAGGGAAACACCATATATTTT. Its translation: CASSSPTLEGNTIYF.

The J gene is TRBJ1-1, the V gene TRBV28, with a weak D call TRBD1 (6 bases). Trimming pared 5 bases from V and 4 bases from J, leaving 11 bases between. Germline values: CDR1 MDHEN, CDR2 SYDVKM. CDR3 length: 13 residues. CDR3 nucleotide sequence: TGTGCCAGCAGTCTGCAGGGGACCACTGAAGCTTTCTTT. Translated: CASSLQGTTEAFF.

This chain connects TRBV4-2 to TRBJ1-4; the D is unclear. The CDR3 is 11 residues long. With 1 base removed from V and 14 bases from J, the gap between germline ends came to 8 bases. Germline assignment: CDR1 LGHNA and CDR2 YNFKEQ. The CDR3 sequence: CASSQGPSLFF. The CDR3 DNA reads TGTGCCAGCAGCCAAGGTCCTTCGCTGTTTTTT.

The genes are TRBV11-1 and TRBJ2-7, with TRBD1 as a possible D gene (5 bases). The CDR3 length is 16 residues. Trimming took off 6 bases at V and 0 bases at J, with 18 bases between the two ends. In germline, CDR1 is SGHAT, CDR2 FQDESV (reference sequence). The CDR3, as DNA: TGTGCCAGCAGACCTTCTCCAGGGCCGAGCTCCTACGAGCAGTACTTC. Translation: CASRPSPGPSSYEQYF.

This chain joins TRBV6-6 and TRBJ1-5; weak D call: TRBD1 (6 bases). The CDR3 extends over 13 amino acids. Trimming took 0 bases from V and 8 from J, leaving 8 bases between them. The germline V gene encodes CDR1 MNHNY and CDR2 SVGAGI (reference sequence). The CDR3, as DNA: TGTGCCAGCAGTTACTCAAGGGGGAAGCCCCAGCATTTT. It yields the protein CASSYSRGKPQHF.

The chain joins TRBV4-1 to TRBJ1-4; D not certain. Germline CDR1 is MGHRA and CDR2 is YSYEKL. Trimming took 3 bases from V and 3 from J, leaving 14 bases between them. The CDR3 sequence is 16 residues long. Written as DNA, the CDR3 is TGCGCCAGCAGCCAGGAACCGGGGATTGCTAATGAAAAACTGTTTTTT. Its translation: CASSQEPGIANEKLFF.

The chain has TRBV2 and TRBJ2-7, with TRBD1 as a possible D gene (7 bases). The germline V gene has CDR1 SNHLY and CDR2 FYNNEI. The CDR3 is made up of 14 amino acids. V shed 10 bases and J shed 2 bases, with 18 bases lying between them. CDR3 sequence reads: CATYGQDYTYEQYF. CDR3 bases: TGTGCCACCTATGGACAGGACTACACCTACGAGCAGTACTTC. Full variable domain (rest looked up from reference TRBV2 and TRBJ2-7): EPEVTQTPSHQVTQMGQEVILRCVPISNHLYFYWYRQILGQKVEFLVSFYNNEISEKSEIFDDQFSVERPDGSNFTLKIRSTKLEDSAMYFCATYGQDYTYEQYFGPGTRLTVT.

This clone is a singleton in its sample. CDR3 DNA sequence: TGTGCCAGCAGGCCTAGCGGGAGTTCTGGGGCCAACGTCCTGACTTTC. This gives the protein CASRPSGSSGANVLTF. The chain combines TRBV27 with TRBJ2-6, with 10 bases that match TRBD2. Germline V gene sequence: CDR1 MNHEY, CDR2 SMNVEV (reference sequence). V was clipped by 6 bases and J by 1 base; unmatched bases: 3. This CDR3 is 16 amino acids long. The whole variable domain, remainder taken from reference TRBV27 and TRBJ2-6, is EAQVTQNPRYLITVTGKKLTVTCSQNMNHEYMSWYRQDPGLGLRQIYYSMNVEVTDKGDVPEGYKVSRKEKRNFPLILESPSPNQTSLYFCASRPSGSSGANVLTFGAGSRLTVL.

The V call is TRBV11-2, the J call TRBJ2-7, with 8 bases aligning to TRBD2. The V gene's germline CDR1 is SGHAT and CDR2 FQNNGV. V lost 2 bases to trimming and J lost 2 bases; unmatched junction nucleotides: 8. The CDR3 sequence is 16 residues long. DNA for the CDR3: TGTGCCAGCAGCTTAATTAGGGGACTAGGGGCCTACGAGCAGTACTTC. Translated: CASSLIRGLGAYEQYF.

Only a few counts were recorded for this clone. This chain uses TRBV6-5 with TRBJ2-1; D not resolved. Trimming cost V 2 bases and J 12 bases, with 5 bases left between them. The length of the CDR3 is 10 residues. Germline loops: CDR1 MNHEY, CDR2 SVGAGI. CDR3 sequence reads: CASSYGWQFF. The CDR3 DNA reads TGTGCCAGCAGTTACGGCTGGCAGTTCTTC.

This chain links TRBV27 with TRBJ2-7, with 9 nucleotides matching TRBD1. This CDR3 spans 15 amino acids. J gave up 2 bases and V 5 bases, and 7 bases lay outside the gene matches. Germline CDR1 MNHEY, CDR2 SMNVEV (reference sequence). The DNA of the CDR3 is TGTGCCAGCAGTAGTAGGGACAGGGACACCTACGAGCAGTACTTC. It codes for CASSSRDRDTYEQYF.

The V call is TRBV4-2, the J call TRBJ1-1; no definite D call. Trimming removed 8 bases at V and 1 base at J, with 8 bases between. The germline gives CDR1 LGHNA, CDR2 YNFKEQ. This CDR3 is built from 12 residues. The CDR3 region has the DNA TGTGCCAGCCGGCGGGAGAACACTGAAGCTTTCTTT. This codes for CASRRENTEAFF.

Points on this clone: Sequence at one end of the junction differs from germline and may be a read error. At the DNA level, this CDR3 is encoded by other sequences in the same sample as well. The CDR3 sequence is CASSMSTGGFYGYTF. Written as DNA, the CDR3 is TGTGCCAGCAGCATGTCGACAGGGGGCTTCTATGGCTACACCTTC. The rearrangement uses TRBV5-1 and TRBJ1-2; 10 nucleotides match TRBD1. The CDR3 runs 15 residues. In germline, CDR1 is SGHRS, CDR2 YFSETQ.